Shown below are 27 T cell receptor beta chains from a single sample sequenced in a study of blood T cell repertoires in COVID-19. TCRdb's copy holds only in-frame clones and misses some; the assay was immunoSEQ multiplex PCR. The sample yields about 400,000 clones, 88% seen once. The sequencing sample was made of PBMCs or T cells enriched from blood (not recorded which). The origin of the receptors is a woman aged 40 to 50 with acute COVID-19.

This sequence joins TRBV18 and TRBJ1-5, with D unclear. Per the germline V gene, CDR1 is KGHSH and CDR2 is LQKENI. The CDR3 is 13 residues long. V lost 3 bases, J lost 5 bases, and 8 bases lay in between. CDR3 region: CASSPERDQPQHF. The CDR3 nucleotides are TGTGCCAGCTCACCCGAGAGGGATCAGCCCCAGCATTTT.

This chain links TRBV4-1 with TRBJ2-7; 7 nucleotides align to TRBD1. Germline loops: CDR1 MGHRA, CDR2 YSYEKL. The CDR3 spans 14 residues. V trimming: 4 bases; J trimming: 3 bases; junction bases outside the gene matches: 6. The CDR3 here is CASSRPGQFYEQYF. The CDR3 nucleotides are TGCGCCAGCAGCCGACCGGGACAGTTCTACGAGCAGTACTTC.

The chain recombines TRBV15 with TRBJ2-6; D is perhaps TRBD1 (5 bases). Trimming pared 5 bases from V and 4 bases from J, leaving 18 bases between. There are 17 residues in the CDR3. Germline-derived CDR1 and CDR2 are LNHNV and YYDKDF (reference sequence). The CDR3 sequence: CATSLPGRAAGANVLTF. The DNA of the CDR3 is TGTGCCACCAGCCTCCCTGGCAGGGCTGCCGGGGCCAACGTCCTGACTTTC.

Regarding this clone: Other nucleotide sequences from this sample produce the same CDR3. V and J are TRBV18 and TRBJ2-1, with D possibly being TRBD1 (6 bases). There are 13 residues in the CDR3. Per the germline V gene, CDR1 is KGHSH and CDR2 is LQKENI. The V gene lost 3 bases and the J gene lost 3 bases, with 6 bases spanning the gap. CDR3 nucleotides: TGTGCCAGCTCACCGGACAGCTACAATGAGCAGTTCTTC. Its translation: CASSPDSYNEQFF.

The V gene is TRBV4-1, the J gene TRBJ2-7, with D possibly being TRBD1 (7 bases). V lost 3 bases and J lost 1, with 16 bases in between. There are 16 residues in the CDR3. Per the germline V gene, CDR1 is MGHRA and CDR2 is YSYEKL. The CDR3 coding sequence is TGCGCCAGCAGCCACCTACCACAGGGGAGGTCCTACGAGCAGTACTTC. Translation: CASSHLPQGRSYEQYF.

This clone was seen just once. Mismatch with germline at one junction end may stem from a read error. The chain is built from TRBV4-1 and TRBJ1-2; 7 positions agree with TRBD1. The CDR3 spans 15 residues. Germline V gives CDR1 MGHRA, CDR2 YSYEKL. In nucleotides, the CDR3 is TGCGCCAGCAGCGAAGACCAACAGGGGTTCTATGGCTACACCTTC. This translates into CASSEDQQGFYGYTF.

A single count supports this clone. The CDR3 protein is CASSYSGQGDNGYTF. Here the CDR3 DNA reads TGTGCCAGCAGTTACTCGGGACAGGGTGATAATGGCTACACCTTC. This chain connects TRBV6-5 to TRBJ1-2, with 9 bases matching TRBD1. V lost 0 bases and J lost 6; bases outside the gene matches: 5. Germline values: CDR1 MNHEY, CDR2 SVGAGI. The length of the CDR3 is 15 residues.

The gene calls are TRBV11-2 and TRBJ1-2, with 9 positions matching TRBD1. V gave up 4 bases and J gave up 5 bases; unmatched junction bases: 8. The CDR3 is 15 residues long. Germline V CDR1 and CDR2: SGHAT, FQNNGV. The CDR3 DNA sequence: TGTGCCAGCAGCTCCCAAGGGGGGACAGGGTATGGCTACACCTTC. This gives the protein CASSSQGGTGYGYTF.

This clone appeared a few times. V is TRBV21-1 and J is TRBJ1-5; no DNA check was done on the table's D call, TRBD1. TRBV21-1 is given as a pseudogene. The CDR3 length is 18 residues. CDR3 bases: TGTGCCAGCAGCCCTAGGGGGGGACAGGGTAGGAGCAATCAGCCCCAGCATTTT. This codes for CASSPRGGQGRSNQPQHF.

The chain is built from TRBV7-2 and TRBJ1-1; no clear D. Between the trimmed V and J ends, which lost 0 bases and 6 bases, there was a span of 14 bases. CDR3 length equals 15 residues. Germline V gives CDR1 SGHTA, CDR2 FQGNSA. In nucleotides, the CDR3 is TGTGCCAGCAGCTTAGCCAGGCGAACCTCGGCTGAAGCTTTCTTT. It is translated as CASSLARRTSAEAFF.

This clone has a single count. The gene calls are TRBV19 and TRBJ1-2; 9 bases line up with TRBD1. The J segment lost 5 bases and the V segment lost 5 bases, leaving 3 bases of the junction unmatched. Germline V lookup: CDR1 LNHDA, CDR2 SQIVND (reference sequence). CDR3 size: 13 residues. CDR3 sequence reads: CASSEGTGYGYTF. For the CDR3, the DNA is TGTGCCAGTAGTGAGGGGACAGGGTATGGCTACACCTTC.

This clone was counted a few times. The rearrangement links TRBV7-2 to TRBJ2-1; D gene uncertain. The CDR3 spans 15 residues. Germline CDR1 reads SGHTA; CDR2 reads FQGNSA. Trimming stripped 1 base from V and 0 bases from J, with 7 bases between. The CDR3 sequence is CASSLDPSSYNEQFF. For the CDR3, the DNA is TGTGCCAGCAGCTTAGACCCTAGCTCCTACAATGAGCAGTTCTTC.

This clone was observed a few times. This chain links TRBV6-5 with TRBJ2-7; 7 bases fit TRBD2. This CDR3 is built from 14 residues. V shed 6 bases, J shed 1 base, and the junction held 6 bases outside the gene matches. The germline CDR1 and CDR2 sequences are MNHEY and SVGAGI. CDR3 region: CASSPGGGSYEQYF. In DNA, the CDR3 is TGTGCCAGCAGCCCCGGCGGGGGATCCTACGAGCAGTACTTC.

This clone was seen repeatedly, ten times or more. The genes are TRBV19 and TRBJ2-2, with a possible D match to TRBD2 (6 bases). Germline CDR1 and CDR2: LNHDA and SQIVND (reference sequence). The CDR3 spans 14 residues. Trimming cost V 8 bases and J 6 bases, with 16 bases left between them. This CDR3 is CASRPEGIAGELFF. DNA for the CDR3: TGTGCCAGTCGGCCGGAGGGTATAGCCGGGGAGCTGTTTTTT.

This sequence joins TRBV2 and TRBJ2-4; 14 bases align to TRBD2. The germline CDR1 and CDR2 sequences are SNHLY and FYNNEI. CDR3 size: 16 residues. V gave up 6 bases and J gave up 8 bases; unmatched junction bases: 9. The CDR3 is CASSQTSGGAIDIQYF. As DNA, the CDR3 is TGTGCCAGCAGCCAGACTAGCGGGGGGGCCATCGACATTCAGTACTTC.

V and J are TRBV6-5 and TRBJ2-5, with D tentatively TRBD2 (6 bases). The V gene's germline CDR1 is MNHEY and CDR2 SVGAGI. The CDR3 contains 16 residues. Trimming took off 2 bases at V and 4 bases at J, with 17 bases between the two ends. The CDR3, as DNA: TGTGCCAGCAGTTACGGGGCTAGCGCTCCCGGAGAGACCCAGTACTTC. Amino acids: CASSYGASAPGETQYF.

V is TRBV27 and J is TRBJ1-2; 7 nucleotides match TRBD1. The CDR3 runs to 13 residues. Germline V lookup: CDR1 MNHEY, CDR2 SMNVEV (reference sequence). Trimming cost V 8 bases and J 2 bases; bases outside gene matches: 5. The CDR3 DNA reads TGTGCCAGCGCCTTGGGACAGAACTATGGCTACACCTTC. Translated: CASALGQNYGYTF.

The genes are TRBV11-2 and TRBJ1-2; TRBD1 matches at 8 bases. V was clipped by 2 bases and J by 4 bases; unmatched bases: 12. Germline V gene sequence: CDR1 SGHAT, CDR2 FQNNGV. The length of the CDR3 is 17 residues. The CDR3 loop reads CASSLYLLQQGVYGYTF. DNA of the CDR3: TGTGCCAGCAGCTTATACCTACTGCAACAGGGGGTCTATGGCTACACCTTC.

The gene calls are TRBV9 and TRBJ1-3; no reliable D call. The CDR3 is 17 residues long. V lost 0 bases and J 4 bases, leaving 17 bases between the germline ends. Germline CDR1 SGDLS, CDR2 YYNGEE. This CDR3 is CASSVDGVGAYGNTIYF. The CDR3 nucleotides read TGTGCCAGCAGCGTAGATGGTGTGGGCGCATACGGAAACACCATATATTTT.

The V gene is TRBV6-4, the J gene TRBJ1-1; 9 bases fit TRBD1. The CDR3 has 14 residues. V lost 4 bases to trimming and J lost 5 bases; unmatched junction nucleotides: 5. Germline V gene sequence: CDR1 MRHNA, CDR2 SNTAGT. The CDR3 bases are TGTGCCAGCAGTGCAGGACAGGGGAAGACTGAAGCTTTCTTT. Protein sequence: CASSAGQGKTEAFF.

Details on this clone: A junction end diverges from the germline sequence, so it may reflect a read error. The V call is TRBV15, the J call TRBJ2-3, with 10 bases identical to TRBD1. This CDR3 spans 17 amino acids. Germline lookup yields CDR1 LNHNV and CDR2 YYDKDF (reference sequence). This chain's CDR3 is CATSPQRDRGFTNTQYF. CDR3 DNA sequence: TGTGCCACCAGCCCACAACGGGACAGGGGATTCACAAATACGCAGTATTTT.

The chain joins TRBV4-1 to TRBJ1-5; tentatively, D is TRBD1 (5 bases). V was shortened by 2 bases and J by 1 base, with 12 bases between the two germline ends. This CDR3 region has 16 residues. CDR1 MGHRA and CDR2 YSYEKL come from the germline V gene. Here the CDR3 DNA reads TGCGCCAGCAGCCAACAAGAAGCAGGGAGCAATCAGCCCCAGCATTTT. This codes for CASSQQEAGSNQPQHF.

The CDR3 bases are TGTGCCAGCAGTGGGGGGAGGAAGAATTCACCCCTCCACTTT. Amino acids: CASSGGRKNSPLHF. V gene TRBV2 combines with J gene TRBJ1-6; D is possibly TRBD1 (5 bases). Looked up from germline, CDR1 is SNHLY and CDR2 is FYNNEI. V lost 4 bases to trimming and J lost 7 bases, with 11 bases between them. The CDR3 length is 14 residues.

The rearrangement uses TRBV7-9 and TRBJ1-6; a possible D gene is TRBD1 (5 bases). V lost 5 bases to trimming and J lost 8 bases, with 19 bases between them. Germline-derived CDR1 and CDR2 are SEHNR and FQNEAQ (reference sequence). The CDR3 extends over 16 amino acids. CDR3 protein: CASSLNRVGGDSPLHF. CDR3 sequence (DNA): TGTGCCAGCAGCCTCAACCGGGTGGGGGGGGATTCACCCCTCCACTTT.

The table lists this clone with many counts. The V and J genes are TRBV3-1 (or the pseudogene TRBV3-2) and TRBJ2-2, with D tentatively TRBD2 (6 bases). This CDR3 has 15 amino acids. V lost 2 bases and J lost 2, with 9 bases in between. From germline, CDR1 is LGHDT and CDR2 YNNKEL (reference sequence). CDR3: CASSQPGLNTGELFF. The CDR3 DNA reads as TGTGCCAGCAGCCAACCGGGACTCAACACCGGGGAGCTGTTTTTT.

The CDR3 DNA reads TGTGCCAGGGGGAGGGGTTTCGGTCAGCCCCAGCATTTT. This gives the protein CARGRGFGQPQHF. The chain joins TRBV2 to TRBJ1-5; a possible D gene is TRBD1 (5 bases). Germline CDR1 reads SNHLY; CDR2 reads FYNNEI. V gave up 9 bases and J gave up 6 bases, with 15 bases separating them. There are 13 residues in the CDR3.

The chain is built from TRBV20-1 and TRBJ1-1, with TRBD1 matching over 7 bases. Germline loops: CDR1 DFQATT, CDR2 SNEGSKA (reference sequence). The V gene end was trimmed by 7 bases and the J gene end by 1 base; junction bases not matched to a gene: 0. The CDR3 length is 11 residues. Here the CDR3 reads CSGDRNTEAFF. The CDR3 coding sequence is TGCAGTGGGGACAGGAACACTGAAGCTTTCTTT.